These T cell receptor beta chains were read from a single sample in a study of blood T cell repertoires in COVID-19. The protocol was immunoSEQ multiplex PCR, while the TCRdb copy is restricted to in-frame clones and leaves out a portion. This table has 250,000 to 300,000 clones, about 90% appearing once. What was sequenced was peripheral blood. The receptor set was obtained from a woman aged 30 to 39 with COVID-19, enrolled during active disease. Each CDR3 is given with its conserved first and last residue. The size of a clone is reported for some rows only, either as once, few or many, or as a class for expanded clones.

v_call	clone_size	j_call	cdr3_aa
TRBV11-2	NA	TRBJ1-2	CASSLGGRAYGYTF
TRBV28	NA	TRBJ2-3	CASDEGAVSTDTQYF
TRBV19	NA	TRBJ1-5	CASSITSRGPQHF
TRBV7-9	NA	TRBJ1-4	CASSLAGQGLFF
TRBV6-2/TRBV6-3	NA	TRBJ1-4	CASSRGGNEKLFF
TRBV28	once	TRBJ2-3	CASSLSSPPDTQYF
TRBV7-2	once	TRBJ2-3	CASNLWGGGSDTQYF
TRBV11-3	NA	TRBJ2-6	CASSSRQGDGANVLTF
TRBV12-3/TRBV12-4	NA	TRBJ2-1	CASSLPPIDEQFF
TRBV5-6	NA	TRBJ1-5	CASSFRDRANQPQHF
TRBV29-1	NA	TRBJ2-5	CSVAETGTFQETQYF
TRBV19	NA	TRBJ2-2	CASSIIGRLNTGELFF
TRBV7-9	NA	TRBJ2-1	CASSLGTGGWNEQFF
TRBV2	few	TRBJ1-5	CASRGQYNQPQHF
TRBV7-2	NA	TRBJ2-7	CASSLGSTAYEQYF
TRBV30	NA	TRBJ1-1	CAWNIGYTEAFF
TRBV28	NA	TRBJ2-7	CASSETGSSYEQYF
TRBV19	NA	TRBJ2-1	CASSIDPREGKSEQFF
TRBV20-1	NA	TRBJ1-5	CSASVGTDYNQPQHF
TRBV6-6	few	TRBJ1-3	CASSLFVSGNTIYF
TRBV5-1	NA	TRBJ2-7	CASSFRTSGGLYEQYF
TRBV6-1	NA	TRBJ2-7	CASSEWTAPAPSSYEQYF
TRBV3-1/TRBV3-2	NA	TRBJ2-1	CASSQLGGNEQFF
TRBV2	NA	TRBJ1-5	CASSEDRGRQPQHF
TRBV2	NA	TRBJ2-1	CASSEGRVGRRATGSYNEQFF
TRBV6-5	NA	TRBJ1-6	CASGLQGAANSPLHF
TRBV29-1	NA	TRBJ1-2	CSVVRQGIYGYTF
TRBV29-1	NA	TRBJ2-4	CSAGENIQYF
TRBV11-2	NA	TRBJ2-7	CASSPRTSGIPYEQYF
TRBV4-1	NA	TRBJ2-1	CASSQELAIDEQFF
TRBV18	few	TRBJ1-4	CASLTLTGGVDEKLFF
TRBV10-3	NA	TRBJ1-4	CAISGQGAEKLFF
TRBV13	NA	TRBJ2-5	CASSVSGRSYQETQYF
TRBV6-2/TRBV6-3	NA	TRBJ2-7	CASSPQGTGAEQYF
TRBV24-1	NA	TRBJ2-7	CATSARSSEDEQYF
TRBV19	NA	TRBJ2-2	CASRRQGRSGELFF
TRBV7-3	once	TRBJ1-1	CASSRSPGGTGAAEAFF
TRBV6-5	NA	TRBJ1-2	CASSYTAGTSNYGYTF
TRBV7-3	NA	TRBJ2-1	CASSLIDSGQYNEQFF
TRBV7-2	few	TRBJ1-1	CASSATAGRTEAFF
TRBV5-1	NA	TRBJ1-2	CASRRQESYGYTF
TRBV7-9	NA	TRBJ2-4	CASSSGQGVKLAKNIQYF
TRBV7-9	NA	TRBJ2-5	CASSLSGTGRETQYF
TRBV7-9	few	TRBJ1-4	CASSGGNAANEKLFF
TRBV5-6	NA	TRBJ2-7	CASTGLAVSYEQYF
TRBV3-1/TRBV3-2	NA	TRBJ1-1	CASSQGGGMAEAFF
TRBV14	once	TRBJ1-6	CASSRSGTGVGSPLHF
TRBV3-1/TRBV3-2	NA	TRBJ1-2	CASSQVDGAEGYTF
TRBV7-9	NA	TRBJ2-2	CASIPGRENQAGELFF
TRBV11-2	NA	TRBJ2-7	CASSPSGSALDEQYF
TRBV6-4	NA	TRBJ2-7	CASSNDRARYEQYF
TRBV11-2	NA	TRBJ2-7	CASSSRTSIPSYEQYF
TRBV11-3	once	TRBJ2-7	CASSFGFGEQYF
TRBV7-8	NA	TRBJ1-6	CASSLSVGNSPLHF
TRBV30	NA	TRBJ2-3	CAWTRDSGDTQYF
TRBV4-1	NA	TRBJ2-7	CASSQEGQTYEQYF
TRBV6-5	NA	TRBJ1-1	CASNIYTEAFF
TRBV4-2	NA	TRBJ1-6	CASSQDLGTGVPLHF
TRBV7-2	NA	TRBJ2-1	CASSLAPGTSGHEQFF
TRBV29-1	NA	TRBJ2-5	CSVEETGSLAETQYF